This TCR beta chain was captured by sequencing in a study of early T cells in non-severe SARS-CoV-2 infection. Study-level information: Sequencing was performed on bulk RNA from unsorted whole blood, leaving chains unpaired.

This clonotype came up a few times. Tagging with unique molecular identifiers was applied to individual cDNA molecules. TCRdb reprocessed the 5' RACE reads with MiXCR, giving one entry per CDR3 protein. Of some 64,000 distinct CDR3 sequences in the sample, about 10% were seen once. With 5 bases removed from V and 6 bases from J, the gap between germline ends came to 13 bases. The CDR3 covers 14 residues. Germline CDR1 and CDR2: SGHTA and FQGTGA. The J gene is TRBJ2-2, the V gene TRBV7-3; weak D call: TRBD1 (5 bases). This receptor was obtained from an adult who was a healthcare worker with PCR-confirmed SARS-CoV-2 infection or an uninfected control (not recorded which). Source: whole blood, taken at baseline. CDR3 nucleotides: TGTGCCAGCAGCCCCACAGGTTCCCCCGGGGAGCTGTTTTTT. It yields the protein CASSPTGSPGELFF.